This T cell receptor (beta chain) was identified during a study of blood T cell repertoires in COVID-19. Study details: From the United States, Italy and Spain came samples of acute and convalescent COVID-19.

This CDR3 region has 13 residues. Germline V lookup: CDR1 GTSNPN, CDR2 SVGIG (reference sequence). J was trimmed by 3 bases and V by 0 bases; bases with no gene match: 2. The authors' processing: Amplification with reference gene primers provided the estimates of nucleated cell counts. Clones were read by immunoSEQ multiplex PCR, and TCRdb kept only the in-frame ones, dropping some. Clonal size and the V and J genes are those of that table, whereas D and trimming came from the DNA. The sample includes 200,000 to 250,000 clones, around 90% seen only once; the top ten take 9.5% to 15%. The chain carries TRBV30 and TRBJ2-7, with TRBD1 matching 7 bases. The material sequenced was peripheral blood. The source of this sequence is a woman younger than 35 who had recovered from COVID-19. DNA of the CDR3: TGTGCCTGGAGTGTGGGACAGAACTACGAGCAGTACTTC. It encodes CAWSVGQNYEQYF.